The 14 T cell receptor beta chains below all came from one sample that was sequenced in a study of OX40 agonist ivuxolimab in advanced cancers. Produced via immunoSEQ multiplex PCR; TCRdb's table is partial and in-frame only. The sample consists of 20,000 to 25,000 clones, 80% to 90% of them appearing once. This specimen was CD4+ or CD8+ T cells sorted from blood, taken in a trial of the OX40 agonist ivuxolimab. Source of these receptors: an adult with an advanced solid tumor such as melanoma, head and neck, liver or kidney cancer.

J is TRBJ2-3 and V is TRBV2; 7 positions agree with TRBD1. The CDR3 length is 16 residues. The V gene end was trimmed by 4 bases and the J gene end by 0 bases; junction bases not matched to a gene: 7. Per germline, CDR1 SNHLY and CDR2 FYNNEI. The CDR3 coding sequence is TGTGCCAGCAGTGTTTCCCGGACAGGAAGCACAGATACGCAGTATTTT. Translation gives CASSVSRTGSTDTQYF.

The chain joins TRBV27 to TRBJ2-1; D is unclear. The V end lost 0 bases, the J end lost 4 bases, and 4 bases lay between the germline ends. Germline V CDR1 and CDR2: MNHEY, SMNVEV (reference sequence). The CDR3 consists of 13 residues. DNA of the CDR3: TGTGCCAGCAGTTTATCGCGGTACAATGAGCAGTTCTTC. Translated, it gives CASSLSRYNEQFF.

The CDR3 is CASSPYDRELAKNIQYF. The CDR3 coding sequence is TGTGCCAGCAGCCCATACGACAGGGAACTAGCCAAAAACATTCAGTACTTC. V is TRBV9 and J is TRBJ2-4; 7 nucleotides align to TRBD1. Germline V gene sequence: CDR1 SGDLS, CDR2 YYNGEE. The length of the CDR3 is 17 residues. The J segment lost 0 bases and the V segment lost 4 bases, leaving 10 bases of the junction unmatched.

The V gene is TRBV27, the J gene TRBJ2-2; 11 nucleotides align to TRBD2. Trimming at V came to 5 bases and at J to 9 bases, leaving 11 bases not matched to a gene. CDR3 length: 16 residues. From germline, CDR1 is MNHEY and CDR2 SMNVEV (reference sequence). The chain's CDR3 is CASSLTGTSGGRELFF. CDR3 bases: TGTGCCAGCAGTCTTACCGGGACTAGCGGCGGCCGGGAGCTGTTTTTT.

The chain uses TRBV5-6 and TRBJ2-7, with D possibly TRBD1 on 6 matching bases. The V gene's germline CDR1 is SGHDT and CDR2 YYEEEE. V dropped 4 bases and J dropped 0 bases, with 11 bases sitting between them. CDR3 length equals 14 residues. CDR3 nucleotides: TGTGCCAGCAGCCTAGGGGGTTCCTCCTACGAGCAGTACTTC. This gives the protein CASSLGGSSYEQYF.

This chain joins TRBV5-1 and TRBJ2-1, with D hard to call. Germline CDR1 is SGHRS and CDR2 is YFSETQ. Trimming shortened V by 0 bases and J by 7 bases, and 8 bases separated the two germline ends. This CDR3 spans 13 amino acids. Here the CDR3 DNA reads TGCGCCAGCAGCTTGGCGCAGGTTAATGAGCAGTTCTTC. Encoded protein: CASSLAQVNEQFF. Supplemented by reference TRBV5-1 and TRBJ2-1, the full variable domain reads KAGVTQTPRYLIKTRGQQVTLSCSPISGHRSVSWYQQTPGQGLQFLFEYFSETQRNKGNFPGRFSGRQFSNSRSEMNVSTLELGDSALYLCASSLAQVNEQFFGPGTRLTVL.

By share, this clone ranks as medium-sized (0.01 to 0.1%). The V gene is TRBV27, the J gene TRBJ2-1; TRBD2 might be the D (5 bases). The CDR3 contains 14 residues. CDR1 MNHEY and CDR2 SMNVEV come from the germline V gene (reference sequence). Trimming removed 5 bases at V and 4 bases at J, with 12 bases between. CDR3 in amino acids: CASSPGAEYNEQFF. CDR3 DNA: TGTGCCAGCAGTCCCGGAGCGGAATACAATGAGCAGTTCTTC.

The table lists this clone with a few counts. This chain joins TRBV7-3 and TRBJ2-3; unclear D gene. Trimming removed 1 base at V and 0 bases at J, with 8 bases between. From germline, CDR1 is SGHTA and CDR2 FQGTGA. The CDR3 spans 15 residues. The CDR3 DNA reads as TGTGCCAGCAGCTTAATGGCGGCTAGCACAGATACGCAGTATTTT. This encodes CASSLMAASTDTQYF.

This clone has only a few counts. The genes are TRBV6-5 and TRBJ1-5; 9 bases line up with TRBD1. J was trimmed by 2 bases and V by 6 bases; bases with no gene match: 5. The CDR3 runs 15 residues. CDR1 is MNHEY, CDR2 SVGAGI, per germline. The CDR3 protein is CASSLGQGGNQPQHF. Here the CDR3 DNA reads TGTGCCAGCAGCCTGGGACAGGGAGGCAATCAGCCCCAGCATTTT.

The chain uses TRBV15 and TRBJ2-6; unclear D gene. Trimming took 0 bases from V and 1 from J, leaving 4 bases between them. The CDR3 has 15 residues. Germline CDR1 is LNHNV and CDR2 is YYDKDF (reference sequence). The CDR3 DNA is TGTGCCACCAGCAGAGACCGTTCTGGGGCCAACGTCCTGACTTTC. This encodes CATSRDRSGANVLTF. Full variable domain (rest looked up from reference TRBV15 and TRBJ2-6): DAMVIQNPRYQVTQFGKPVTLSCSQTLNHNVMYWYQQKSSQAPKLLFHYYDKDFNNEADTPDNFQSRRPNTSFCFLDIRSPGLGDTAMYLCATSRDRSGANVLTFGAGSRLTVL.

Points on this clone: Being one base from a much bigger clone, this may be a read error. The sample contains more than one DNA sequence encoding this CDR3. The chain joins TRBV7-3 to TRBJ1-1, with unresolved D. The V end lost 9 bases, the J end lost 1 base, and 12 bases lay between the germline ends. The germline V gene has CDR1 SGHTA and CDR2 FQGTGA. The CDR3 runs to 13 residues. The CDR3 coding sequence is TGTGCCAGTAGTGGGTCTGGGAACACTGAAGCTTTCTTT. It encodes CASSGSGNTEAFF.

This clone was observed once. The chain is built from TRBV11-3 and TRBJ2-1; 7 nucleotides match TRBD1. The CDR3 loop spans 14 amino acids. The J segment lost 4 bases and the V segment lost 5 bases, leaving 5 bases of the junction unmatched. CDR1 is SGHNT and CDR2 is YENEEA in the germline V gene. The CDR3, as DNA: TGTGCCAGCAGCCCCCCAGGGGGTTACAATGAGCAGTTCTTC. Its protein product is CASSPPGGYNEQFF.

This chain uses TRBV15 with TRBJ2-7, with a tentative D call TRBD1 (5 bases). Germline-derived CDR1 and CDR2 are LNHNV and YYDKDF (reference sequence). Between the trimmed V and J ends, which lost 0 bases and 5 bases, there was a span of 11 bases. The CDR3 has 14 residues. The CDR3 bases are TGTGCCACCAGCAGAGAACAGGCGCTGAACGAGCAGTACTTC. Amino acid sequence: CATSREQALNEQYF.

This sequence joins TRBV9 and TRBJ1-3, with 8 positions matching TRBD1. The CDR3 sequence is 16 residues long. The germline V gene encodes CDR1 SGDLS and CDR2 YYNGEE. The J segment lost 2 bases and the V segment lost 2 bases, leaving 6 bases of the junction unmatched. The CDR3 protein is CASSVAGDRTGNTIYF. CDR3 bases: TGTGCCAGCAGCGTCGCGGGGGACAGGACTGGAAACACCATATATTTT.